Sequencing of this T cell receptor (beta chain) was carried out in a study of T cell clonality in common variable immunodeficiency. The study, taken as a whole, reports: In common variable immunodeficiency, TCR beta chains reportedly carried fewer deletions and N-nucleotide insertions. Repertoire-complication correlations in CVID were limited by patient heterogeneity.

As for this clone: Antigen: not known. Read data end 3 residues before the CDR3 end; the end is taken from the germline J gene.

Aged roughly 9 to 70 years, CVID subjects averaged around 40 years old. Most patients and controls had Caucasian heritage. CVID subjects were neither ill nor on immunomodulatory or immunosuppressive medication at sampling. The method was immunoSEQ multiplex PCR; TCRdb's version includes in-frame clones alone and lacks a portion of them. The sample was found to contain 25,000 to 30,000 clones, and every one recurs. The CDR3 has 14 residues. Germline trimming cut 5 bases from V and 3 bases from J; bases unmatched to any gene: 6. CDR1 and CDR2 (germline): LNHDA, SQIVND (reference sequence). The clonotype originates from a human donor with common variable immunodeficiency. This sequence joins TRBV19 and TRBJ2-7; 8 bases fit TRBD2. The source material was peripheral blood mononuclear cells. The CDR3 DNA, read in part, is TGTGCCAGTAGTGCTGGCGGGGGGAGCTACGAG. This sequence encodes CASSAGGGSYE. The whole CDR3 sequence is CASSAGGGSYEQYF. The whole variable domain, remainder taken from reference TRBV19 and TRBJ2-7, is DGGITQSPKYLFRKEGQNVTLSCEQNLNHDAMYWYRQDPGQGLRLIYYSQIVNDFQKGDIAEGYSVSREKKESFPLTVTSAQKNPTAFYLCASSAGGGSYEQYFGPGTRLTVT.